One sample yielded the 17 T cell receptor beta chains listed below, sequenced in a study of T-cell reconstitution after alpha-beta-depleted transplantation in children. Unique molecular identifiers were incorporated during preparation of the TCRbeta library. TCRdb re-called the PCR reads with MiXCR, one entry per CDR3 protein. Of fewer than 500,000 distinct CDR3 sequences in the sample, around two fifths were seen once. The specimen was PBMCs, collected before TCRalphabeta/CD19-depleted stem cell transplant. These receptors originate from a girl aged 2 to 10 with aplastic anemia, due to receive a stem cell transplant.

This clonotype was seen repeatedly, ten times or more. This chain joins TRBV9 and TRBJ2-5; D may correspond to TRBD1 or TRBD2 (5 bases each). The CDR3 totals 14 residues. Per the germline V gene, CDR1 is SGDLS and CDR2 is YYNGEE. V was pared by 0 bases and J by 4 bases, with 10 bases between. The CDR3 here is CASSVEGTTETQYF. As DNA, the CDR3 is TGTGCCAGCAGCGTAGAGGGGACCACAGAGACCCAGTACTTC.

The V call is TRBV6-1, the J call TRBJ2-1, with a weak D call TRBD2 (6 bases). Germline CDR1 is MNHNS and CDR2 is SASEGT. The V and J ends lost 6 bases and 4 bases respectively, with 19 bases between them. This CDR3 has 16 residues. The CDR3 region has the DNA TGTGCCAGCAGCGCCACAGCGGGCGTGCCATACAATGAGCAGTTCTTC. Its translation: CASSATAGVPYNEQFF.

V usage is TRBV11-2 and J usage is TRBJ2-7, with TRBD1 as a possible D gene (6 bases). Trimming took off 5 bases at V and 0 bases at J, with 11 bases between the two ends. Germline CDR1 reads SGHAT; CDR2 reads FQNNGV. The CDR3 totals 14 residues. The CDR3 here is CASSTQGYSYEQYF. The CDR3 DNA reads as TGTGCCAGCAGCACCCAGGGGTACTCCTACGAGCAGTACTTC.

This clonotype turned up a few times. The V call is TRBV5-1, the J call TRBJ2-1, with D tentatively TRBD1 (5 bases). The V end was cut by 4 bases, the J end by 0 bases, with 11 bases between. Germline V lookup: CDR1 SGHRS, CDR2 YFSETQ. The CDR3 has 15 amino acids. The chain's CDR3 is CASSPDSPSYNEQFF. The CDR3 bases are TGCGCCAGCAGCCCCGACAGCCCCTCCTACAATGAGCAGTTCTTC.

This chain joins TRBV7-2 and TRBJ1-2, with D maybe TRBD1 (5 bases). Per germline, CDR1 SGHTA and CDR2 FQGNSA. The V gene lost 5 bases and the J gene lost 5 bases, with 21 bases spanning the gap. This CDR3 has 16 residues. CDR3 in DNA: TGTGCCAGCAGCGCCTTATCCGGGACCGTGGGGTATGGCTACACCTTC. Its protein product is CASSALSGTVGYGYTF.

The chain carries TRBV20-1 and TRBJ2-3; tentatively, D is TRBD2 (6 bases). V gave up 3 bases and J gave up 2 bases, with 12 bases separating them. Germline CDR1 is DFQATT and CDR2 is SNEGSKA (reference sequence). The CDR3 is made up of 14 amino acids. CDR3 nucleotide sequence: TGCAGTGCTAGTCTTATAGCGGACACAGATACGCAGTATTTT. This codes for CSASLIADTDTQYF.

The sample holds a few counts of this clonotype. V gene TRBV4-3 combines with J gene TRBJ2-1; weak D call: TRBD2 (6 bases). V lost 0 bases to trimming and J lost 10 bases, with 13 bases between them. Germline V gives CDR1 LGHNA, CDR2 YSLEER. This CDR3 spans 14 amino acids. CDR3 sequence (DNA): TGCGCCAGCAGCCAAGATCGGGGGAGTCCGGAGCAGTTCTTC. This gives the protein CASSQDRGSPEQFF.

This clonotype was seen only once. This sequence joins TRBV9 and TRBJ2-1, with no clear D. CDR1 SGDLS and CDR2 YYNGEE come from the germline V gene. The CDR3 covers 12 residues. With 7 bases removed from V and 8 bases from J, the gap between germline ends came to 13 bases. The CDR3 region is CASGAGWDEQFF. Written as DNA, the CDR3 is TGTGCCAGCGGCGCCGGGTGGGATGAGCAGTTCTTC.

This clonotype was found a few times. The J gene is TRBJ2-2, the V gene TRBV29-1; D not resolved. With 7 bases removed from V and 8 bases from J, the gap between germline ends came to 17 bases. The CDR3 loop spans 13 amino acids. Germline-derived CDR1 and CDR2 are SQVTM and ANQGSEA. The CDR3 loop reads CSAKDALGGELFF. CDR3 nucleotide sequence: TGCAGCGCTAAGGACGCCCTGGGTGGGGAGCTGTTTTTT.

This chain uses TRBV29-1 with TRBJ2-3, with 10 nucleotides matching TRBD2. The V gene's germline CDR1 is SQVTM and CDR2 ANQGSEA. V was clipped by 5 bases and J by 6 bases; unmatched bases: 11. This CDR3 region has 15 residues. CDR3 DNA sequence: TGCAGCGTTATAGCGGGAGGATCGAAGTGGGATACGCAGTATTTT. Amino acids: CSVIAGGSKWDTQYF.

V usage is TRBV7-2 and J usage is TRBJ2-1, with a weak D call TRBD2 (5 bases). The CDR3 contains 14 residues. V was shortened by 4 bases and J by 10 bases, with 17 bases between the two germline ends. The germline CDR1 and CDR2 sequences are SGHTA and FQGNSA. CDR3 sequence reads: CASSSSPGNREQFF. The CDR3 nucleotides are TGTGCCAGCAGCTCCTCCCCCGGGAATCGAGAGCAGTTCTTC.

This clonotype occurred many times. V usage is TRBV20-1 and J usage is TRBJ1-2; possibly TRBD1 for D (6 bases). V was trimmed by 6 bases and J by 8 bases, leaving 16 bases between them. This CDR3 is built from 12 residues. CDR1 is DFQATT, CDR2 SNEGSKA, per germline (reference sequence). The CDR3 region has the DNA TGCAGTGCGGGTGGGACATCGTGGGGCTACACCTTC. It translates to CSAGGTSWGYTF.

This clonotype was recorded at least ten times. This chain links TRBV24-1 with TRBJ2-2; D is perhaps TRBD1 (6 bases). Germline loops: CDR1 KGHDR, CDR2 SFDVKD. The CDR3 runs 13 residues. V lost 6 bases, J lost 5 bases, and 9 bases lay in between. The CDR3 region has the DNA TGTGCCACCAGTCGCCAGGGGACCGGGGAGCTGTTTTTT. Translation: CATSRQGTGELFF.

The chain links TRBV30 to TRBJ2-5; D ambiguous. CDR3 length equals 14 residues. V was pared by 2 bases and J by 4 bases, with 14 bases between. Germline lookup yields CDR1 GTSNPN and CDR2 SVGIG (reference sequence). The CDR3 nucleotides read TGTGCCTGGAGTTCCCTCCCTTCAGGAGAGACCCAGTACTTC. Protein sequence: CAWSSLPSGETQYF. Full variable domain (remainder filled in from reference TRBV30 and TRBJ2-5): SQTIHQWPATLVQPVGSPLSLECTVEGTSNPNLYWYRQAAGRGLQLLFYSVGIGQISSEVPQNLSASRPQDRQFILSSKKLLLSDSGFYLCAWSSLPSGETQYFGPGTRLLVL.

This chain uses TRBV4-1 with TRBJ1-1; 10 nucleotides line up with TRBD1. Germline V gene data show CDR1 as MGHRA and CDR2 as YSYEKL. CDR3 length equals 16 residues. V dropped 1 base and J dropped 6; count of bases not matched to a gene: 8. The DNA of the CDR3 is TGCGCCAGCAGCCAAGTAAAGGGACAGGGGTCCCCTGAAGCTTTCTTT. It is translated as CASSQVKGQGSPEAFF.

This clonotype has ten or more counts. This sequence joins TRBV28 and TRBJ2-7; D might be TRBD2 (6 bases). Trimming left V 6 bases short and J 7 bases short, with 10 bases between. The CDR3 runs to 11 residues. The germline CDR1 and CDR2 sequences are MDHEN and SYDVKM. The CDR3 DNA sequence: TGTGCCAGCAGCTTAGGGAGGGAGCAGTACTTC. It codes for CASSLGREQYF. The variable domain in full, completed from reference TRBV28 and TRBJ2-7, reads DVKVTQSSRYLVKRTGEKVFLECVQDMDHENMFWYRQDPGLGLRLIYFSYDVKMKEKGDIPEGYSVSREKKERFSLILESASTNQTSMYLCASSLGREQYFGPGTRLTVT.

This chain joins TRBV20-1 and TRBJ1-5; D call uncertain. Trimming removed 6 bases from V and 6 bases from J, with 12 bases in between. This CDR3 spans 12 amino acids. Germline V gene sequence: CDR1 DFQATT, CDR2 SNEGSKA (reference sequence). The CDR3 coding sequence is TGCAGTGCAAGGACGCGCGCTCAGCCCCAGCATTTT. Translated, it gives CSARTRAQPQHF.